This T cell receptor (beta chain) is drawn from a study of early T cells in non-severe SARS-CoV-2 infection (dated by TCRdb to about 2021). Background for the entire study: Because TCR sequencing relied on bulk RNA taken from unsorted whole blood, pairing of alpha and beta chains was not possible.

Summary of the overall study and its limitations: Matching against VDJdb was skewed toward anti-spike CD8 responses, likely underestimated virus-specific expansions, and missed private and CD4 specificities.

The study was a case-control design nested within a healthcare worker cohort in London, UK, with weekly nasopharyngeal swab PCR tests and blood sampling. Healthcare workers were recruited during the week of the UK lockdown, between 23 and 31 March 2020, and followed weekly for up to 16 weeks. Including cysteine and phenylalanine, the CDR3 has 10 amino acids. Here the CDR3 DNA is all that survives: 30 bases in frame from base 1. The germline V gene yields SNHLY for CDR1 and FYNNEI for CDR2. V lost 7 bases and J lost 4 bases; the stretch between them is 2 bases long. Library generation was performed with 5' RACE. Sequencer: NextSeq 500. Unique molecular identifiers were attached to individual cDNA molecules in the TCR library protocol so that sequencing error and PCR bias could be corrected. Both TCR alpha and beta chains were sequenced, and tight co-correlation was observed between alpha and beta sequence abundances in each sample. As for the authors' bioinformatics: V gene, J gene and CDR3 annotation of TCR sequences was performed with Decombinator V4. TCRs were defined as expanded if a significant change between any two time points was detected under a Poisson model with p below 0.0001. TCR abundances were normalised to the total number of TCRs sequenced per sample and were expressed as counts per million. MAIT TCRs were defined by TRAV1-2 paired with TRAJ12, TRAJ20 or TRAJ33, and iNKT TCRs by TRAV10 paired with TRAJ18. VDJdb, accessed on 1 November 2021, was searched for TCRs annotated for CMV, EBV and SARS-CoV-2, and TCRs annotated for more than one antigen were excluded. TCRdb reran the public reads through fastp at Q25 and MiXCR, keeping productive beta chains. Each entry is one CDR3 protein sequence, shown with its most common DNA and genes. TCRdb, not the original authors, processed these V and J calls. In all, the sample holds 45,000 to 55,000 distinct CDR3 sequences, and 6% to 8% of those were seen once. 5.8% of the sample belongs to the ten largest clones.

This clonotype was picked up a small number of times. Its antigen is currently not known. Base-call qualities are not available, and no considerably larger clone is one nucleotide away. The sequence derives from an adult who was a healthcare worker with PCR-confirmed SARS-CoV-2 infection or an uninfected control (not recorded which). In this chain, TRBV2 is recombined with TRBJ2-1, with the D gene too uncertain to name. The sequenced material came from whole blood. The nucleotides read TGTGCCAGCATGTACAATGAGCAGTTCTTC. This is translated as CASMYNEQFF.